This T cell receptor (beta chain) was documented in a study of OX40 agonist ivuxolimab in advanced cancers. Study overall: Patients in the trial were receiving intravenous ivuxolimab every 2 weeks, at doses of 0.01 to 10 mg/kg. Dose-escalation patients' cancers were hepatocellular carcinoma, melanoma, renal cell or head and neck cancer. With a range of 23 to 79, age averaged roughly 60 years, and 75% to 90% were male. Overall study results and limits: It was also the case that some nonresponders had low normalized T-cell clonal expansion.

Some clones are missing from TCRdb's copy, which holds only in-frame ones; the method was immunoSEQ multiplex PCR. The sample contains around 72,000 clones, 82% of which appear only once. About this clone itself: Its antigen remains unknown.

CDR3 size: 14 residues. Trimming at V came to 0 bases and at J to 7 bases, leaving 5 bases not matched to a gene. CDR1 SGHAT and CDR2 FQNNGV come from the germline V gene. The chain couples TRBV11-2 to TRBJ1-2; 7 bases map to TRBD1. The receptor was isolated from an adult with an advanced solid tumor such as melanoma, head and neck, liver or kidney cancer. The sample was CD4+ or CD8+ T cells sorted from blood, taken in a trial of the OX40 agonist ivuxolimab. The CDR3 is CASSLDLPGGGYTF. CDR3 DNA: TGTGCCAGCAGCTTAGATCTGCCAGGGGGTGGCTACACCTTC.